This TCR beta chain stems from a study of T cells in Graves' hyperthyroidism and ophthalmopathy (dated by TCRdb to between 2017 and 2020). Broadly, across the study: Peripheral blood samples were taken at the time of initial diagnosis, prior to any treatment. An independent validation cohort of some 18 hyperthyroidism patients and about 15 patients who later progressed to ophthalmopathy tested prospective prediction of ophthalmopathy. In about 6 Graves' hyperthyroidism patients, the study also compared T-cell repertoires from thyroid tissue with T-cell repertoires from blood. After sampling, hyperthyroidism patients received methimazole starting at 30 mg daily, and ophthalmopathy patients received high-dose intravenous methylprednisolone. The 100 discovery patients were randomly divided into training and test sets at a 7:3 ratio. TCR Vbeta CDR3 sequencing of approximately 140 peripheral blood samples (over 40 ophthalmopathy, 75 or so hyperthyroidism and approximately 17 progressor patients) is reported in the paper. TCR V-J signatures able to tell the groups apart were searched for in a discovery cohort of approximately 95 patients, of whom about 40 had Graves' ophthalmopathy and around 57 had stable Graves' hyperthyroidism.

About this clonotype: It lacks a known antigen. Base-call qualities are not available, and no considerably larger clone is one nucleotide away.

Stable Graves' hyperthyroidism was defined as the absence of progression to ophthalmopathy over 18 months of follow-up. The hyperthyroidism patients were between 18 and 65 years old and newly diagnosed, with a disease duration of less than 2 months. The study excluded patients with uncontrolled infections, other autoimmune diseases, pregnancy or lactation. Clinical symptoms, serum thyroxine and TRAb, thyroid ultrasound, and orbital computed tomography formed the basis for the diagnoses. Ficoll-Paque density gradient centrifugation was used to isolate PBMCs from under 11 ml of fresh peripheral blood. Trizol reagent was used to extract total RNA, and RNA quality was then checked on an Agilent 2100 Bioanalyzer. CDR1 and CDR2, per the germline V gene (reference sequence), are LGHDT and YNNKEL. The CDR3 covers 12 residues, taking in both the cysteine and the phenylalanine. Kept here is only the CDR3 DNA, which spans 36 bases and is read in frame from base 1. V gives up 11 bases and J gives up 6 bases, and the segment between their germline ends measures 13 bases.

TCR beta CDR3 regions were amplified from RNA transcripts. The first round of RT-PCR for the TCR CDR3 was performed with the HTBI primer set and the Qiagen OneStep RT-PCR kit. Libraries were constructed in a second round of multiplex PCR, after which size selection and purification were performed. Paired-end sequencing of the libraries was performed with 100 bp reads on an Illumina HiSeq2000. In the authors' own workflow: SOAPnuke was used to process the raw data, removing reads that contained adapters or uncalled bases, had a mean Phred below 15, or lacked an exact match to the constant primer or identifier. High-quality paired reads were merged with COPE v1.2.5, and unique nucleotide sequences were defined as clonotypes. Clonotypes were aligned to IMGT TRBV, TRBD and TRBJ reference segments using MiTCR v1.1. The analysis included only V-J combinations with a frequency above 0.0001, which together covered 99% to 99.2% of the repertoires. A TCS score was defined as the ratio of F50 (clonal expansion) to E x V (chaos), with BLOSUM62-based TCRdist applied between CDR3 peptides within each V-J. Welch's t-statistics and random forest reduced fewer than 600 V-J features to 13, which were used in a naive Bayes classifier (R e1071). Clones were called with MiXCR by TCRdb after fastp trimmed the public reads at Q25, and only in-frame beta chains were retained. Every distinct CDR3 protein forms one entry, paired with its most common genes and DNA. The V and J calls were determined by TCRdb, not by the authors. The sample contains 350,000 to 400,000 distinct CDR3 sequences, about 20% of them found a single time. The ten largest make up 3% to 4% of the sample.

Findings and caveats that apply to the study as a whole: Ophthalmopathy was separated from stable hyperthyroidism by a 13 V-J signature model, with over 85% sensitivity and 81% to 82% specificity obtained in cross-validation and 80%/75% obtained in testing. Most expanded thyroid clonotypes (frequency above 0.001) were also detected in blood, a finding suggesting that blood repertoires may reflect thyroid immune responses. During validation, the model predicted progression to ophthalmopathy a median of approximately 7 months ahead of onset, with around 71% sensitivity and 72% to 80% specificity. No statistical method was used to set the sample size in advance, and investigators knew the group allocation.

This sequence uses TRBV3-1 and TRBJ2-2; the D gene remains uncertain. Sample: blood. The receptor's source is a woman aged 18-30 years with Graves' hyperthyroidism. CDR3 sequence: CASAYVPGELFF. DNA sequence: TGTGCCTCAGCCTATGTACCCGGGGAGCTGTTTTTT.